The rows below give T cell receptor beta chains drawn from one sample of a study of T cell repertoires in cytomegalovirus infection. For these TCRs, the target antigens are not known. Using its own MiXCR run on the reads, TCRdb lists one record per CDR3 protein. The repertoire holds some 500,000 distinct CDR3 sequences, with around 30% as singletons. Sequenced here: cultured PBMCs, sampled from culture after CMV antigen stimulation. The source is a human donor in good health (CMV status not recorded). Some clones in this sample may be carry-over from other donors' samples. The CDR3 runs from the conserved cysteine through the conserved F or W. A D gene is named only where the DNA matches it firmly. A row's size may be missing; if present it is once, few, many or a size class.

clone size	D gene	V gene	J gene	CDR3 protein	CDR3 DNA
-	-	TRBV4-1	TRBJ1-3	CASSQESLVSGNTIYF	TGCGCCAGCAGCCAAGAATCCCTTGTCTCTGGAAACACCATATATTTT
few	TRBD1	TRBV6-2/TRBV6-3	TRBJ2-7	CASSRQGALDEQYF	TGTGCCAGCAGTCGACAGGGGGCATTGGACGAGCAGTACTTC
once	-	TRBV10-3	TRBJ2-2	CAISEKGGGAVDTGELFF	TGTGCCATCAGTGAGAAAGGTGGAGGAGCCGTAGACACCGGGGAGCTGTTTTTT
-	-	TRBV5-1	TRBJ2-2	CASSLVAAANTGELFF	TGCGCCAGCAGCTTGGTGGCGGCCGCGAACACCGGGGAGCTGTTTTTT
-	-	TRBV12-3/TRBV12-4	TRBJ2-1	CASGRLAYSEQFF	TGTGCCAGCGGGCGGCTAGCGTATAGTGAGCAGTTCTTC
-	-	TRBV20-1	TRBJ1-6	CSARTSSSYNSPLHF	TGCAGTGCTAGAACCTCGAGCTCCTATAATTCACCCCTCCACTTT
many	-	TRBV6-1	TRBJ1-5	CASSEVGYQPQHF	TGTGCCAGCAGTGAAGTTGGGTACCAGCCCCAGCATTTT
many	-	TRBV7-2	TRBJ2-7	CASSSLRRYEQYF	TGTGCCAGCAGCTCCCTCCGGCGCTACGAGCAGTACTTC
-	-	TRBV20-1	TRBJ2-1	CSATTSSGYYNEQFF	TGCAGTGCCACTACGAGTAGCGGATACTACAATGAGCAGTTCTTC
few	-	TRBV7-2	TRBJ2-3	CASRRQGTGTDTQYF	TGTGCCAGCCGCCGGCAGGGTACTGGCACAGATACGCAGTATTTT
-	TRBD2	TRBV7-9	TRBJ2-1	CASSFSGLGVLF	TGTGCCAGCAGCTTCTCGGGACTAGGGGTGCTCTTC
few	TRBD2	TRBV19	TRBJ2-1	CASRAGEAYNEQFF	TGTGCCAGTAGGGCGGGAGAGGCCTACAATGAGCAGTTCTTC
-	-	TRBV4-3	TRBJ2-7	CASSQDLQGATEQYF	TGCGCCAGCAGCCAAGATCTTCAGGGAGCGACCGAGCAGTACTTC
-	-	TRBV7-2	TRBJ1-6	CASSLAVSRLDSPLHF	TGTGCCAGCAGCTTAGCGGTTTCCAGGCTGGATTCACCCCTCCACTTT
few	-	TRBV10-3	TRBJ2-2	CAIGRPGLGELFF	TGTGCCATCGGTCGTCCGGGCCTCGGGGAGCTGTTTTTT
many	TRBD2	TRBV4-1	TRBJ2-1	CASSQGPGDYPGAGEQFF	TGCGCCAGCAGCCAAGGACCTGGGGACTACCCGGGAGCGGGTGAGCAGTTCTTC
-	TRBD1	TRBV12-3/TRBV12-4	TRBJ2-1	CASSQGDTYGEQFF	TGTGCCAGCAGCCAGGGGGACACCTATGGGGAGCAGTTCTTC
-	TRBD1	TRBV18	TRBJ1-6	CASSLDRVRSPLHF	TGTGCCAGCTCCCTAGACAGGGTGCGGTCACCCCTCCACTTT
few	TRBD2	TRBV27	TRBJ2-1	CASSLSSSGSYEQFF	TGTGCCAGCAGTTTATCTAGTAGCGGGAGCTATGAGCAGTTCTTC
-	TRBD2	TRBV28	TRBJ2-3	CASRSGTSGKGADTQYF	TGTGCCAGCAGGTCCGGGACTAGCGGGAAAGGTGCAGATACGCAGTATTTT
few	TRBD2	TRBV28	TRBJ2-3	CASSLPLGLGLAVYQRGDTQYF	TGTGCCAGCAGTTTACCACTCGGGCTGGGACTAGCGGTATACCAACGAGGAGATACGCAGTATTTT
few	-	TRBV12-3/TRBV12-4	TRBJ1-2	CASSTGLNYGYTF	TGTGCCAGCAGTACGGGGCTGAACTATGGCTACACCTTC
many	TRBD2	TRBV7-8	TRBJ2-5	CASSSGLAQETQYF	TGTGCCAGCAGCTCCGGACTAGCCCAAGAGACCCAGTACTTC
many	TRBD1	TRBV7-2	TRBJ2-6	CASSPQRDSSGANVLTF	TGTGCCAGCAGCCCACAGAGGGACAGCTCTGGGGCCAACGTCCTGACTTTC
few	-	TRBV27	TRBJ1-1	CASSPLSDQNTEAFF	TGTGCCAGCAGTCCCCTGAGCGACCAGAACACTGAAGCTTTCTTT
-	-	TRBV27	TRBJ1-2	CASSSLPLSGYTF	TGTGCCAGCAGTTCTCTACCCTTAAGTGGCTACACCTTC
once	-	TRBV7-2	TRBJ2-5	CASSSAPTRQETQCF	TGTGCCAGCAGTTCCGCCCCGACGCGGCAAGAGACCCAGTGCTTC
few	TRBD1	TRBV18	TRBJ1-1	CASSPGQPEAFF	TGTGCCAGCTCACCGGGACAGCCTGAAGCTTTCTTT
few	-	TRBV19	TRBJ1-2	CASSSSLEGLGATF	TGTGCCAGTAGTAGCAGCCTCGAAGGCCTTGGTGCCACCTTC
-	-	TRBV7-3	TRBJ2-3	CASSSTIGNWGDTDTQYF	TGTGCCAGCAGCTCAACGATAGGAAATTGGGGGGACACAGATACGCAGTATTTT
many	TRBD2	TRBV7-2	TRBJ2-4	CASSLRLAGGPVAKNIQYF	TGTGCCAGCAGCCTAAGACTAGCGGGGGGACCTGTAGCCAAAAACATTCAGTACTTC
-	-	TRBV10-3	TRBJ1-1	CATTGISMNTEAFF	TGTGCCACGACTGGTATCTCTATGAACACTGAAGCTTTCTTT
-	-	TRBV7-6	TRBJ1-3	CASSFLVYGGAGSDTIYF	TGTGCCAGCAGCTTTCTGGTCTACGGGGGGGCCGGATCAGACACCATATATTTT
few	TRBD2	TRBV6-6	TRBJ2-7	CASSRDIGTSISYEQYF	TGTGCCAGCAGTCGGGACATAGGGACTAGCATTTCCTACGAGCAGTACTTC
few	TRBD2	TRBV7-3	TRBJ2-3	CASSSGLADSTDTQYF	TGTGCCAGCAGCTCCGGACTAGCGGATAGCACAGATACGCAGTATTTT
many	-	TRBV24-1	TRBJ2-2	CATSDFKDTGELFF	TGTGCCACCAGTGATTTTAAGGACACCGGGGAGCTGTTTTTT